Below, one T cell receptor beta chain is given with its context. The target of this receptor is not known. No base qualities exist here, and no much larger clone lies one base off it. The record originates from a study of vaccination effects on CD4 cells after COVID-19 (dated by TCRdb to 2022 to 2024). For context, the study as a whole: In the ViraFEST assay, PBMC were stimulated with viral peptide pools, and TCR sequencing was then used to find antigen-specific CD4+ T cell clonotypes based on their expansion. Two doses of either the BNT162b2 or the mRNA-1273 mRNA SARS-CoV-2 vaccine were administered to participants. A few million PBMC per well were cultured with approximately 10 ug/ml peptides in IMDM containing 5% human AB serum, 8.5 to 10 IU/ml IL-2 and gentamicin. SARS-CoV-2 spike-specific CD4+ TCR repertoires were compared before and after mRNA vaccination in COVID-19 convalescent patients and in infection-naive vaccine recipients. Altogether, some 11 COVID-19 convalescent patients and several SARS-CoV-2-naive healthy vaccine recipients made up the full study. The Oncomine TCR Beta short-read assay on an Illumina iSeq 100 was used to sequence cultures from other donors in the study.

The paper's findings and limits, for the study overall: Only a small number of convalescent patients were included, and no early post-infection timepoints were available, which limited the study. Among healthy vaccine recipients, nearly all vaccine-induced clones were SARS-CoV-2 mono-reactive, and only 1 of 255 was cross-reactive with common cold coronaviruses. Marked clonal contraction was observed in both infection-induced and vaccine-induced clones at late post-vaccination timepoints, consistent with waning T cell responses.

The library relied on the immunoSEQ multiplex PCR assay. DNA from the cultured and isolated CD4+ T cells underwent TCR beta CDR3 sequencing. From the authors' description of their analysis: Non-productive TCR sequences were removed and reads were trimmed to the CDR3 region, keeping CDR3s of at least 7 amino acids. The MANAFEST web app was used to pick out antigen-specific clonotypes by comparing their expansion in peptide wells with that in reference cultures. To be called positive, a clone needed expansion at FDR<0.05 compared with the reference and with all other wells, an odds ratio greater than 5, and a frequency greater than 0.1% in two replicate wells. Cross-reactive clonotypes were defined as significantly expanded in SARS-CoV-2 spike wells and in at least one common cold coronavirus spike condition. CDR3 similarity was assessed by Levenshtein distance with the stringdist R package, and unrooted trees were built with ape in R 3.6.1. TCRdb stores this immuneACCESS table with in-frame sequences only. Part of the clones is absent; in the studies checked, under half of the shortfall reflects unresolved V genes, and no reason is known for the rest. That table gives V, J and clone size, and the DNA gave D and trimming. This sample has 20,000 to 25,000 clones in its table, and around 69% of those were observed once. 9.5% to 11% of the sample is taken by the ten largest.

The germline V gene supplies CDR1 KGHSH and CDR2 LQKENI. Trimmed from V: 2 bases; trimmed from J: 2 bases; junction bases lacking a gene match: 5. Spanning cysteine to phenylalanine, the CDR3 consists of 16 amino acids. The DNA shown is the 48-base CDR3, in frame from base 1. After around 10 days of culture, CD4+ T cells were isolated with the EasySep CD4+ T cell isolation kit. None of the healthy vaccine recipients had a prior SARS-CoV-2 infection, which was confirmed by nucleocapsid antibody tests that came back negative both before and after vaccination. On days 3 and 7, half of the culture medium was replaced with fresh IL-2-containing medium. Unless otherwise noted, each peptide stimulation condition was cultured in triplicate wells. PBMC were separated from whole blood using Ficoll-Paque Plus gradient centrifugation and were then either cryopreserved at -140C or used fresh. The QIAamp micro DNA kit was used to extract genomic DNA from the cultured CD4+ T cells.

Here the chain combines TRBV18 and TRBJ1-2; 10 junctional bases match TRBD1. The sequence was collected from a human donor who received a COVID-19 vaccine. The starting material was CD4+ T cells from PBMCs cultured without peptide, obtained before COVID-19 vaccination. The DNA reads TGTGCCAGCTCACCAGAGGTGGGACAGGGGAACTATGGCTACACCTTC. Translated, it gives CASSPEVGQGNYGYTF. Supplemented by the reference TRBV18 and TRBJ1-2 proteins around the CDR3, the complete variable domain is NAGVMQNPRHLVRRRGQEARLRCSPMKGHSHVYWYRQLPEEGLKFMVYLQKENIIDESGMPKERFSAEFPKEGPSILRIQQVVRGDSAAYFCASSPEVGQGNYGYTFGSGTRLTVV.